This TCR beta chain is drawn from a study of cytomegalovirus exposure and HLA in healthy donors. Overall study findings and caveats: Some V segments could not be told apart, so they were left out, TRBV6-2 and TRBV6-3 among them. According to an earlier analysis, most TCR beta V segments yielded productive rearrangements about 87% or about 30% of the time.

A few counts support this clone. Its specificity is unknown. There are 18 residues in the CDR3. Germline V CDR1 and CDR2: LGHNT, FRNRAP. V was shortened by 1 base and J by 7 bases, with 23 bases between the two germline ends. 60 Vbeta and 13 Jbeta primers were used in PCR. Sequencing used immunoSEQ multiplex PCR; TCRdb keeps in-frame clones, though not all of them. Here the sample spans 150,000 to 200,000 clones, 60% to 85% being singletons. The rearrangement uses TRBV12-5 and TRBJ1-5; no definite D call. Material for sequencing was PBMCs. This TCR was recovered from a woman aged 40 to 50 in good health and CMV-seronegative. The CDR3 is CASGLALMGSRHGQPQHF. For the CDR3, the DNA is TGTGCTAGTGGTTTGGCTTTGATGGGGAGTCGGCATGGACAGCCCCAGCATTTT.